This T cell receptor (beta chain) was identified in a study of blood T cell repertoires in COVID-19. Study-level information: Samples came from the United States, Italy and Spain, spanning acute and convalescent COVID-19. Sample material is recorded as cDNA or gDNA derived from T cells, B-cell-depleted T cells, or PBMCs.

Produced via immunoSEQ multiplex PCR; TCRdb's table is partial and in-frame only. Of roughly 260,000 clones listed, just under 90% are singletons. Source material: peripheral blood. The TCR originated in a woman aged 40 to 49 with acute or convalescent COVID-19.

The CDR3 is CASSYDPRTSGQETQYF. Written as DNA, the CDR3 is TGTGCCAGCAGTTATGACCCAAGAACTAGCGGCCAAGAGACCCAGTACTTC. This chain joins TRBV2 and TRBJ2-5, with 8 bases aligning to TRBD2. CDR1 SNHLY and CDR2 FYNNEI come from the germline V gene. The CDR3 spans 17 residues. J gave up 1 base and V 5 bases, and 12 bases lay outside the gene matches.